The sequence of this TCR beta chain was determined in a study of blood T cell repertoires in COVID-19 (dated by TCRdb to 2018 to 2021). In terms of the full investigation: The collaborator samples originated in the United States, Italy and Spain and spanned the acute and convalescent phases of COVID-19. The prospective study material was composed of cDNA or gDNA derived from T cells, B-cell-depleted T cells, or PBMCs. The dataset comprised deeply sampled blood TCRbeta repertoires from subjects exposed to, actively infected with, or recovered from COVID-19. The repertoires were released in a freely available public database meant as a resource for research on the immune response to SARS-CoV-2. The samples were drawn from the first 160 participants of the ongoing ImmuneRACE study and from 950 to 1,500 subjects provided by 6 global collaborators. The sample metadata nearly always contained a de-identified subject ID, COVID-19 status, age in years and sex. HLA class I and class II types, where available, came from metadata supplied by the sample provider rather than from assay-based typing. Study-wide findings and limitations: Clinical and demographic metadata were provided uncurated, with the amount varying by source and participant.

Collaborating institutions collected whole blood in K2EDTA tubes following their own protocols. Collaborator samples were shipped for TCRbeta analysis as frozen whole blood, isolated PBMCs, or DNA extracted from either sample type. With regard to this clone: The target of this receptor is not known. The sample holds no much larger clone one base away, and base qualities are not on file.

TCRbeta CDR3 regions were amplified from genomic DNA using the immunoSEQ Assay, a bias-controlled multiplex PCR. The original pipeline was this. The number of nucleated cells in each sample was estimated by amplification of reference gene primers within the assay. Sequence reads were collapsed and filtered to measure the absolute abundance of every unique TCRbeta CDR3 rearrangement. For each sample, productive Simpson clonality was calculated as the square root of Simpson's diversity index across productive rearrangements. TCRdb retrieved this table from immuneACCESS and kept in-frame rearrangements only. Not all clones are present; in checked studies, unresolved V genes account for under half, and no reason is known for the remainder. V and J calls and clone size come straight from that table; D and trimming were deduced from the DNA. The table for this sample lists about 49,000 clones; roughly 88% of them were counted only once. The ten largest clones capture 14% of the sample.

CDR1 and CDR2, looked up from the germline V gene, are SGHAT and FQNNGV. The CDR3 runs 14 amino acids, cysteine and phenylalanine included. Kept here is only the CDR3 DNA, which spans 42 bases and is read in frame from base 1. V lost 3 bases and J lost 7 bases; the stretch between them is 10 bases long. In this chain, TRBV11-2 is recombined with TRBJ1-6, and perhaps TRBD1 as D gene, on 6 matching bases. Source material: peripheral blood. The origin of this receptor is a human donor in a cohort sampled during active COVID-19. The nucleotide sequence is TGTGCCAGCAGCTTGGGTCAGGGGAATTCACCCCTCCACTTT. Translation gives CASSLGQGNSPLHF. Supplemented by the reference TRBV11-2 and TRBJ1-6 proteins around the CDR3, the complete variable domain is EAGVAQSPRYKIIEKRQSVAFWCNPISGHATLYWYQQILGQGPKLLIQFQNNGVVDDSQLPKDRFSAERLKGVDSTLKIQPAKLEDSAVYLCASSLGQGNSPLHFGNGTRLTVT.